This T cell receptor (beta chain) was captured by sequencing in a study of T cell changes during pregnancy in multiple sclerosis. Profiling relied on immunoSEQ multiplex PCR, and the TCRdb table lists in-frame clones only, not all of them. The sample carries about 80,000 clones, 92% recorded once. This CDR3 region has 15 residues. Germline loops: CDR1 LNHDA, CDR2 SQIVND (reference sequence). V lost 1 base, J lost 5 bases, and 4 bases stayed unmatched. The chain employs TRBV19 and TRBJ2-1; 8 bases fit TRBD2. This sample comprised peripheral blood, obtained before pregnancy. The TCR comes from a female donor with multiple sclerosis, enrolled in a pregnancy study. The CDR3: CASSIGGSGDNEQFF. DNA of the CDR3: TGTGCCAGTAGTATAGGTGGTAGCGGGGACAATGAGCAGTTCTTC.